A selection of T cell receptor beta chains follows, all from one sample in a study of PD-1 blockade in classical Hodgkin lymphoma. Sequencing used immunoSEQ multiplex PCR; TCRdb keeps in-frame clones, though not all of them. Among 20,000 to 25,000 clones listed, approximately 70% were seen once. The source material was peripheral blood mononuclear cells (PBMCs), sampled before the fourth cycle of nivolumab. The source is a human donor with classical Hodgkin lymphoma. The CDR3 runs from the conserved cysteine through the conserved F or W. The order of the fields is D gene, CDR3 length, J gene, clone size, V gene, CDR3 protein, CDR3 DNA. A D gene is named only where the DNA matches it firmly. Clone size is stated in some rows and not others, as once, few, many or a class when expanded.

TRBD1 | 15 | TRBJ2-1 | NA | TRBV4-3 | CASSPGQGAKNEQFF | TGCGCCAGCAGCCCGGGACAGGGGGCAAAGAATGAGCAGTTCTTC
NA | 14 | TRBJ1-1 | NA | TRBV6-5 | CASSYSYDGTEAFF | TGTGCCAGCAGTTACTCCTATGACGGCACTGAAGCTTTCTTT
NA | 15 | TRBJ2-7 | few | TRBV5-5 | CASSSPGGIHYEQYF | TGTGCCAGCAGCTCACCAGGGGGGATCCATTACGAGCAGTACTTC
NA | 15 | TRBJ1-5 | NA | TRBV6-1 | CASSVSDGSNQPQHF | TGTGCCAGCAGTGTTTCGGACGGCAGCAATCAGCCCCAGCATTTT
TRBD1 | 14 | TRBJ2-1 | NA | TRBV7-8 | CASSRGTGGSLRFF | TGTGCCAGCAGCCGAGGGACAGGGGGTTCCTTGAGGTTCTTC
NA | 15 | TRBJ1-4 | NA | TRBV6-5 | CASSYSTTTNEKLFF | TGTGCCAGCAGTTACTCAACTACAACTAATGAAAAACTGTTTTTT
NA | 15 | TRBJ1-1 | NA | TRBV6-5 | CASSYLWRGANEAFF | TGTGCCAGCAGTTACCTTTGGAGGGGGGCAAATGAAGCTTTCTTT
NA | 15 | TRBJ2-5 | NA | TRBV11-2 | CASSPSLRRQETQYF | TGTGCCAGCAGCCCCTCGTTGCGGAGACAAGAGACCCAGTACTTC
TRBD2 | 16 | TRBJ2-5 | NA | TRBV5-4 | CASSLEAGGPRETQYF | TGTGCCAGCAGCTTGGAAGCGGGGGGGCCTCGGGAGACCCAGTACTTC
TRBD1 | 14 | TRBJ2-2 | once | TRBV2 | CASRGTGAGGELFF | TGTGCCAGCAGGGGGACAGGGGCGGGCGGGGAGCTGTTTTTT